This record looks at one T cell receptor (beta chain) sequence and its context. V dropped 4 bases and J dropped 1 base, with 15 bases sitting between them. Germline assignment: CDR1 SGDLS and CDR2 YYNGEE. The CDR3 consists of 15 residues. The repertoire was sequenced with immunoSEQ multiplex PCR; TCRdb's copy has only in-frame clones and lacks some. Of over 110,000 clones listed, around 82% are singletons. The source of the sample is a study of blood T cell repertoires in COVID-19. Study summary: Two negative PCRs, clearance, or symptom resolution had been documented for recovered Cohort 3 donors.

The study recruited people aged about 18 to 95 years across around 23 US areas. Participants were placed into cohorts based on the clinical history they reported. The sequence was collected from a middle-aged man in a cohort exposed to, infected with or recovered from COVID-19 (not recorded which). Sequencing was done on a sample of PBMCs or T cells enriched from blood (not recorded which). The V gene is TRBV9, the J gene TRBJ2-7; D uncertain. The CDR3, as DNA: TGTGCCAGCAGCCCCACCTTGGCTGTATCCTACGAGCAGTACTTC. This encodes CASSPTLAVSYEQYF.